Reported below is one TCR beta chain. This sample stems from a study of shared T cell receptors in the human thymus. Germline values: CDR1 SNHLY, CDR2 FYNNEI. V was cut by 8 bases and J by 6 bases, with 19 bases left in between. The length of the CDR3 is 14 residues. Here immunoSEQ multiplex PCR was the method, and the copy in TCRdb shows in-frame clones only, minus some. The repertoire has 700,000 to 750,000 clones, 70% to 90% of them found once; the top ten carry around 0.0099%. These sequences were also reported in another study, on human thymus T cells. That study adds: Donation came from healthy Finnish infants having corrective surgery for congenital heart defects. Surgeons resected thymus tissue during corrective heart surgery. Usage of V and J genes appeared biased in thymic and blood repertoires. Related research reported highly overlapping thymic repertoires among unrelated individuals.

This sequence joins TRBV2 and TRBJ1-1; TRBD1 might be the D (5 bases). This TCR came from a girl in the first two years of life with a congenital heart defect. The sample comprised thymocytes. For the CDR3, the DNA is TGTGCCAGCTATTCTTCCGCCAGGGCCCCTGAAGCTTTCTTT. The encoded protein is CASYSSARAPEAFF.